This T cell receptor beta chain was observed in a study of monozygotic twins with inflammatory bowel disease. The germline CDR1 and CDR2 sequences are SQVTM and ANQGSEA. CDR3 length equals 15 residues. TCRdb re-called the 5' RACE reads and shows each CDR3 protein once, DNA omitted. The sample table sets out approximately 390,000 distinct CDR3 sequences. This sequence was found in a human donor with ulcerative colitis or Crohn's disease, or a healthy co-twin of an affected twin (not recorded which). Specimen: blood. The rearrangement joins TRBV29-1 to TRBJ2-3; TCRdb outputs TRBD1, but without DNA this stays unchecked. The CDR3 spells CSVEDFLSGPDTQYF.